This entry concerns a single T cell receptor beta chain. Its target is unknown. This probably arose from a read error, given a far larger clone one base away. The time point here: newly diagnosed GD, antithyroid drugs for less than 3 months. From PBMCs, RNA was extracted and then used to make the TCR library. TCR beta libraries were built with iRepertoire HTBI primers and Arm-PCR of CDR3 regions. TCRdb processed the multiplex PCR reads anew with MiXCR; each CDR3 protein has one entry. The data hold about 300,000 distinct CDR3 sequences, with 15% to 20% observed a single time. This specimen belongs to a study of regulatory T cells in long-lasting Graves disease. For the study at large: Prior antithyroid drug treatment in newly diagnosed Graves' patients lasted under 3 months. Study-level points and caveats: Persistent disease exhibited a predilection for TRBV28, TRBJ1-2 and TRBJ2-5.

The trim removed 7 bases at V and 7 bases at J, leaving 6 bases unmatched. The germline V gene encodes CDR1 SNHLY and CDR2 FYNNEI. The CDR3 extends over 13 amino acids. The source is a female donor with Graves disease. Material: peripheral blood mononuclear cells (PBMCs), obtained at new diagnosis, from a patient treated with antithyroid drugs. The chain recombines TRBV2 with TRBJ2-4; the match to TRBD2 covers 8 bases. Here the CDR3 DNA reads TGTGCCAGCACCACGGGAGGGACTAACATTCAGTACTTC. Translating gives CASTTGGTNIQYF.